The rows below give T cell receptor beta chains drawn from one sample of a study of technical replicates of blood from a handful of donors. The table came from immunoSEQ multiplex PCR; TCRdb's copy has only in-frame clones and leaves some out. Of tens of thousands of clones detected, roughly 93% appear once; the ten largest clones hold roughly 0.25%. The sequenced sample consisted of T cells isolated from PBMCs. The receptors originated from a human donor in good health. Each CDR3 is given with its conserved first and last residue. The D gene is left open where the match is weak. Not all rows give a size; the values are once, few, many and, for expanded clones, a class.

clone_size | d_call | j_call | v_call | cdr3_nt | cdr3_aa
- | TRBD2 | TRBJ2-2 | TRBV4-1 | TGCGCCAGCAGCCAAGGTTTACGGACTAGCGGGAACTTTGGGGAGCTGTTTTTT | CASSQGLRTSGNFGELFF
once | - | TRBJ2-7 | TRBV2 | TGTGCCAGCAGTGCCGGCTACGAGCAGTACTTC | CASSAGYEQYF
once | - | TRBJ1-6 | TRBV6-4 | TGTGCCAGCACCACAGGGTTCGGCCACTATAATTCACCCCTCCACTTT | CASTTGFGHYNSPLHF
- | TRBD1 | TRBJ1-1 | TRBV4-1 | TGCGCCAGCAGTCACTTGACAGGGGGATTGAACACTGAAGCTTTCTTT | CASSHLTGGLNTEAFF
- | TRBD1 | TRBJ2-7 | TRBV2 | TGTGCCAGCAGTGTGGGACAGGCCTACGAGCAGTACTTC | CASSVGQAYEQYF
- | - | TRBJ2-5 | TRBV7-6 | TGTGCCAGCAGCTTAGATCCCCAGATACTAGGTTCTGGAGAGACCCAGTACTTC | CASSLDPQILGSGETQYF
- | TRBD1 | TRBJ2-1 | TRBV5-4 | TGTGCCAGCAGCTACTTGACAGGGTATAACGATGAGCAGTTCTTC | CASSYLTGYNDEQFF
- | TRBD1 | TRBJ2-7 | TRBV9 | TGTGCCAGCAGCGTAGACGCAGGGGGCACGAACGAGCAGTACTTC | CASSVDAGGTNEQYF
- | - | TRBJ1-1 | TRBV5-1 | TGCGCCAGCAGCTTGGTGAGGGTAAAGGACGGCACTGAAGCTTTCTTT | CASSLVRVKDGTEAFF
- | - | TRBJ1-5 | TRBV2 | TGTGCCAGCAGTGGCTTCACATCAGGTAGCAATCAGCCCCAGCATTTT | CASSGFTSGSNQPQHF
- | - | TRBJ1-4 | TRBV19 | TGTGCCAGTAGTTATACAGGGCGAAATGAAAAACTGTTTTTT | CASSYTGRNEKLFF
once | - | TRBJ2-7 | TRBV10-1 | TGCGCCAGCAGTGTAACGGGATCCTACGAGCAGTACTTC | CASSVTGSYEQYF
- | - | TRBJ2-7 | TRBV5-1 | TGCGCCAGCAGCCCACGGTGGGAGAGGTCCTACGAGCAGTACTTC | CASSPRWERSYEQYF
- | TRBD1 | TRBJ2-7 | TRBV7-6 | TGTGCCAGCAGCTCTATAGGGGGCGCCGGCCTGGACGAGCAGTACTTC | CASSSIGGAGLDEQYF
- | - | TRBJ1-5 | TRBV19 | TGTGCCAGTAGTATAGATCATCAGGGGAACAATCAGCCCCAGCATTTT | CASSIDHQGNNQPQHF
- | TRBD1 | TRBJ2-7 | TRBV5-6 | TGTGCCAGCAGTTATTACCGGGACAGGGTCGAGCAGTACTTC | CASSYYRDRVEQYF
- | TRBD2 | TRBJ2-5 | TRBV10-3 | TGTGCCATCAGTGAGAGCGAACTAGCGGGAGTGGGAGAGACCCAGTACTTC | CAISESELAGVGETQYF
once | - | TRBJ2-7 | TRBV11-3 | TGTGCCAGCAGCTTAGCCGGGTACGAGCAGTACTTC | CASSLAGYEQYF
once | - | TRBJ2-1 | TRBV6-5 | TGTGCCAGCAGTTACTCGAAAGGGGGAACTTACAATGAGCAGTTCTTC | CASSYSKGGTYNEQFF
- | - | TRBJ2-1 | TRBV11-2 | TGTGCCAGCAGCTTGAGGGAAGGCTTTTACAATGAGCAGTTCTTC | CASSLREGFYNEQFF
- | - | TRBJ2-3 | TRBV21-1 | TGTGCCAGCAGCAAACGCAGGGGCACAGATACGCAGTATTTT | CASSKRRGTDTQYF
- | - | TRBJ2-1 | TRBV11-2 | TGTGCCAGCAGCTTAGAAGATCCCGCGAACTACAATGAGCAGTTCTTC | CASSLEDPANYNEQFF
once | - | TRBJ2-7 | TRBV10-3 | TGTGCCACCACAGGGACCGCCAACGAGCAGTACTTC | CATTGTANEQYF
- | TRBD1 | TRBJ1-1 | TRBV23-1 | TGCGCCAGCAGTCAAGACGACAGGGGCCCAAAAGAAGCTTTCTTT | CASSQDDRGPKEAFF
- | - | TRBJ2-1 | TRBV10-1 | TGCGCCAGCAGCAATAGCTTCTACAATGAGCAGTTCTTC | CASSNSFYNEQFF
- | TRBD2 | TRBJ2-3 | TRBV7-2 | TGTGCCAGCAGCCTCGTACTAGCGGGATCCCCCACCCCCACAGATACGCAGTATTTT | CASSLVLAGSPTPTDTQYF
- | TRBD1 | TRBJ2-7 | TRBV5-4 | TGTGCCAGCAGCTTGAGACAGGGGTCCGCTCACGAGCAGTACTTC | CASSLRQGSAHEQYF
- | - | TRBJ1-2 | TRBV4-1 | TGCGCCAGCAGCCAAAAAGGCGGGTCTAACTATGGCTACACCTTC | CASSQKGGSNYGYTF
- | - | TRBJ1-5 | TRBV7-8 | TGTGCCAGCAGCCAACCTGGGCTATTGGAGCCCCAGCATTTT | CASSQPGLLEPQHF
- | TRBD1 | TRBJ1-5 | TRBV19 | TGTGCCAGTACGGGACAGGTGGGCAATCAGCCCCAGCATTTT | CASTGQVGNQPQHF
- | TRBD1 | TRBJ1-5 | TRBV19 | TGTGCCAGTAGTCCACAGACAGGGGGTAATCAGCCCCAGCATTTT | CASSPQTGGNQPQHF
- | TRBD2 | TRBJ2-2 | TRBV7-6 | TGTGCCAGCAGCCTCGGACTAGCGGGGGCGAGGGGGGAGCTGTTTTTT | CASSLGLAGARGELFF
- | TRBD1 | TRBJ1-1 | TRBV5-1 | TGCGCCAGTAAGACAGGGGCGGTTTTGGACACTGAAGCTTTCTTT | CASKTGAVLDTEAFF